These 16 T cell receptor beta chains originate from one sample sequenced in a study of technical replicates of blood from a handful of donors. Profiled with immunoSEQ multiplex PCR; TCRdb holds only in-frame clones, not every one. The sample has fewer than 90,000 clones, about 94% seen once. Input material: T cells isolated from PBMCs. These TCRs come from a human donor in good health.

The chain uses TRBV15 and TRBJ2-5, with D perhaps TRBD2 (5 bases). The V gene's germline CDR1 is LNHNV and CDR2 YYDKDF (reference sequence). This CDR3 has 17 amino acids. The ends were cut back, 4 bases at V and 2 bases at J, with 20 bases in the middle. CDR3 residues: CATSMDSGEWRQETQYF. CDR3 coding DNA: TGTGCCACCAGCATGGATTCTGGGGAATGGAGGCAAGAGACCCAGTACTTC.

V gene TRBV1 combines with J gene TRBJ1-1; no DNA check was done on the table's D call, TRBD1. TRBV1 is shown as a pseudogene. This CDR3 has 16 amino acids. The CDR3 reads CTSSHTLGGDRAEAFF. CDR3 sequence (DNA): TGCACCAGCAGCCACACCCTGGGGGGGGACAGGGCTGAAGCTTTCTTT.

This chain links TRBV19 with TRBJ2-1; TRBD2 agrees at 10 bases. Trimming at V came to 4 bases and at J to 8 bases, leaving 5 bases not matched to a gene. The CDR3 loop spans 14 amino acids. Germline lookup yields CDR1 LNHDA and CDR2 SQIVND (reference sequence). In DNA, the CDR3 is TGTGCCAGTAGTACTAGCGGGAGTACGTATGAGCAGTTCTTC. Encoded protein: CASSTSGSTYEQFF.

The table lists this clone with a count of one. CDR3 nucleotides: TGCAGCGCGCGATCAGGGGAGAGCACTGAAGCTTTCTTT. Protein sequence: CSARSGESTEAFF. The chain recombines TRBV29-1 with TRBJ1-1; TRBD1 might be the D (6 bases). Trimming removed 7 bases at V and 4 bases at J, with 16 bases between. The V gene's germline CDR1 is SQVTM and CDR2 ANQGSEA. This CDR3 has 13 residues.

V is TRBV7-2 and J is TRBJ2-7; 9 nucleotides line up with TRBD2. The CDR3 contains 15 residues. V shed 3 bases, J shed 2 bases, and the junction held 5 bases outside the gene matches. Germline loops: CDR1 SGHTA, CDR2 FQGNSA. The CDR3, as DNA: TGTGCCAGCAGCTTGAGGCTAGCGGGGCCCTACGAGCAGTACTTC. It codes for CASSLRLAGPYEQYF.

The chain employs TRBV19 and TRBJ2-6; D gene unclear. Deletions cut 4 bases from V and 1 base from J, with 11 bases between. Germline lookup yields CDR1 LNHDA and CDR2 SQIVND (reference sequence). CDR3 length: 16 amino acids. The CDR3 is CASSTLGFSGANVLTF. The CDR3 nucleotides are TGTGCCAGTAGTACCCTCGGGTTTTCTGGGGCCAACGTCCTGACTTTC.

CDR3 nucleotide sequence: TGTGCCAGCAGTTACCAGCAGGGCAATCAGCCCCAGCATTTT. It specifies CASSYQQGNQPQHF. The rearrangement links TRBV6-5 to TRBJ1-5; D gene uncertain. V shed 2 bases and J shed 2 bases, with 7 bases lying between them. The CDR3 is made up of 14 amino acids. Germline V gene data show CDR1 as MNHEY and CDR2 as SVGAGI.

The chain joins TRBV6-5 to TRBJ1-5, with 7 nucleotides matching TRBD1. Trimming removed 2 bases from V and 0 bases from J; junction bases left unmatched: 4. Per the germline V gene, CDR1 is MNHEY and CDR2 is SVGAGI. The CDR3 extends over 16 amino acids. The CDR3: CASSYGDRYSNQPQHF. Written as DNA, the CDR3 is TGTGCCAGCAGTTACGGGGACAGATATAGCAATCAGCCCCAGCATTTT.

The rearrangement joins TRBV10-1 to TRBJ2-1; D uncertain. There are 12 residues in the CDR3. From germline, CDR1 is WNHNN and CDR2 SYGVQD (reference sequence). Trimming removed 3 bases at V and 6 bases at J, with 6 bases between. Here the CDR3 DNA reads TGCGCCAGCAGTGATTATATCAATGAGCAGTTCTTC. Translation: CASSDYINEQFF.

The CDR3 DNA sequence: TGTGCCAGTAGTATGGGACAGGGGTCCTTCTACGAGCAGTACTTC. Encoded protein: CASSMGQGSFYEQYF. This chain connects TRBV19 to TRBJ2-7; 10 bases agree with TRBD1. CDR1 LNHDA and CDR2 SQIVND come from the germline V gene (reference sequence). The CDR3 runs 15 residues. The V segment lost 3 bases and the J segment 3 bases; nucleotides outside the gene matches: 5.

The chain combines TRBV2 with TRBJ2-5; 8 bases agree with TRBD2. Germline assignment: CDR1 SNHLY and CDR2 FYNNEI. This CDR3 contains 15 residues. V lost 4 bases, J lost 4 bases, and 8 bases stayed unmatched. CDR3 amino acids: CASSAMAGGLETQYF. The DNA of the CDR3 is TGTGCCAGCAGTGCTATGGCGGGAGGTTTAGAGACCCAGTACTTC.

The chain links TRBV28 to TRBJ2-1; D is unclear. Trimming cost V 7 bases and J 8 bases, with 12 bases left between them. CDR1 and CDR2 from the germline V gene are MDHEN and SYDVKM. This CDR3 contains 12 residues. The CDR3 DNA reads TGTGCCAGCACTACCAATAGCTATGAGCAGTTCTTC. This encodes CASTTNSYEQFF.

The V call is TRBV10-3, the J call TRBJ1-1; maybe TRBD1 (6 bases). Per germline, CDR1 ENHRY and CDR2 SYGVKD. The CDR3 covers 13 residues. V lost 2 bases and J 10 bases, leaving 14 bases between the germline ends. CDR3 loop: CAISETGREVAFF. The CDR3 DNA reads TGTGCCATCAGTGAGACAGGGCGGGAGGTAGCTTTCTTT.

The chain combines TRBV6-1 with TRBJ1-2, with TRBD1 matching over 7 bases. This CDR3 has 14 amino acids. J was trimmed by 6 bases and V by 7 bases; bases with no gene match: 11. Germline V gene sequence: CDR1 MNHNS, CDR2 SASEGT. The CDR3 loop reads CASNPRQGVDGYTF. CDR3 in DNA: TGTGCCAGCAATCCGAGGCAGGGGGTCGATGGCTACACCTTC.

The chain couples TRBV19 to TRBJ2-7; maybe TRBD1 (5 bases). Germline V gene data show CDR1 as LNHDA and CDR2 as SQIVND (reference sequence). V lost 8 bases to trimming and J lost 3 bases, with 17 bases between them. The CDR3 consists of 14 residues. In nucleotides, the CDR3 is TGTGCCAGTTCTTTTCAGGGTAAACACTACGAGCAGTACTTC. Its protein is CASSFQGKHYEQYF.

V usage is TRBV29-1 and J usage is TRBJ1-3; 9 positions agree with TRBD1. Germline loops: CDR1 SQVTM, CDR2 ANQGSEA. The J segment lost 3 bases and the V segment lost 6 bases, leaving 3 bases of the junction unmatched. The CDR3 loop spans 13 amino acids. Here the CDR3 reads CSVQGQGGNTIYF. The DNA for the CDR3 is TGCAGCGTCCAGGGACAGGGTGGAAACACCATATATTTT.